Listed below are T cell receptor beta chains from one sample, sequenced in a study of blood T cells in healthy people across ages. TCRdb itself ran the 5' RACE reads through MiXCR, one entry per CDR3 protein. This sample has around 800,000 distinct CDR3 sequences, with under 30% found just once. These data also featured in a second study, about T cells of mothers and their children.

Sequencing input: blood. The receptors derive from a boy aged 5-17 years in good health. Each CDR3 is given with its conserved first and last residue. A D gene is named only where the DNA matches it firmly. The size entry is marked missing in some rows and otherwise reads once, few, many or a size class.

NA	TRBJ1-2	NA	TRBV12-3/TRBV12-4	CASRRRGANYGYTF	TGTGCCAGCAGACGAAGGGGGGCTAACTATGGCTACACCTTC
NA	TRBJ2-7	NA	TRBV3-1	CASSQGGSWQYF	TGTGCCAGCAGCCAAGGTGGTTCTTGGCAGTACTTC
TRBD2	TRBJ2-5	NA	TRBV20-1	CSASGGFQETQYF	TGCAGTGCTAGCGGGGGGTTCCAAGAGACCCAGTACTTC
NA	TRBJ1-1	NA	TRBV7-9	CASSLGGGGIGNTEAFF	TGTGCCAGCAGCTTAGGTGGAGGGGGGATTGGGAACACTGAAGCTTTCTTT
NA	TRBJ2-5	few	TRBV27	CASRIYAGTQETQYF	TGTGCCAGCAGGATATACGCCGGGACACAAGAGACCCAGTACTTC
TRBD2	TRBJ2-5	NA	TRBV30	CAWSRGGVETQYF	TGTGCCTGGAGTCGCGGGGGAGTTGAGACCCAGTACTTC
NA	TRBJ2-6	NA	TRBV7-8	CASSLARTDYTHSGANVLTF	TGTGCCAGCAGCTTAGCGCGGACGGATTACACCCACTCTGGGGCCAACGTCCTGACTTTC
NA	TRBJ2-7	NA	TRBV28	CASSPDREDYEQYF	TGTGCCAGCAGCCCCGACAGGGAGGACTACGAGCAGTACTTC
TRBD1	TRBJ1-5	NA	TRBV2	CASSTDRGSNQPQHF	TGTGCCAGCAGTACCGACAGGGGCAGCAATCAGCCCCAGCATTTT
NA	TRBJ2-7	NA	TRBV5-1	CASSTGTTGASYEQYF	TGCGCCAGCAGCACGGGGACCACAGGAGCGTCCTACGAGCAGTACTTC
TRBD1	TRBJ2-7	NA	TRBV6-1	CASRTGTGSYEQYF	TGTGCCAGCAGAACCGGGACAGGGTCCTACGAGCAGTACTTC
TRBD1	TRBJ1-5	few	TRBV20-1	CSARDTGGSNQPQHF	TGCAGTGCTAGAGATACAGGGGGAAGCAATCAGCCCCAGCATTTT
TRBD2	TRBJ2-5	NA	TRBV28	CASSFELGRRTQYF	TGTGCCAGCAGTTTCGAGCTCGGGAGGAGGACCCAGTACTTC
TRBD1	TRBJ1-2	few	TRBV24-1	CATSDGQGDYGYTF	TGTGCCACCAGTGATGGACAGGGAGACTATGGCTACACCTTC
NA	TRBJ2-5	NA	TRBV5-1	CASRLVGIQETQYF	TGCGCCAGCAGGTTGGTGGGAATCCAAGAGACCCAGTACTTC
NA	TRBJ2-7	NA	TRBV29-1	CSVRGPPDYEQYF	TGCAGCGTTCGGGGGCCACCGGACTACGAGCAGTACTTC
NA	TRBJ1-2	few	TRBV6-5	CASSYSRTVGGYTF	TGTGCCAGCAGTTACTCGAGGACGGTGGGGGGCTACACCTTC
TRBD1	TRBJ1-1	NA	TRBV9	CASSVEGARNTEAFF	TGTGCCAGCAGCGTCGAGGGGGCGCGGAACACTGAAGCTTTCTTT
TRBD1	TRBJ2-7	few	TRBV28	CASNPPAGQAYEQYF	TGTGCCAGCAACCCTCCGGCGGGACAGGCCTACGAGCAGTACTTC
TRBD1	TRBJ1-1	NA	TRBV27	CASSEQGRTEAFF	TGTGCCAGCAGTGAACAGGGGCGCACTGAAGCTTTCTTT
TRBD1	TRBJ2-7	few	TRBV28	CASSLGQGSGYEQYF	TGTGCCAGCAGTTTGGGACAGGGTAGTGGCTACGAGCAGTACTTC
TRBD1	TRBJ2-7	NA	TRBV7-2	CASSESTGTGSFYEQYF	TGTGCCAGCAGCGAGTCGACCGGGACAGGCAGTTTCTACGAGCAGTACTTC
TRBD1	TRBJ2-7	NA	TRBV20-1	CSATFDRGGDEQYF	TGCAGTGCCACTTTTGACAGGGGGGGCGACGAGCAGTACTTC
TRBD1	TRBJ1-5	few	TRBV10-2	CASSEGGQARNQPQHF	TGCGCCAGCAGTGAGGGTGGACAGGCGCGCAATCAGCCCCAGCATTTT
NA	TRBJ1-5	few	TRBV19	CASTQYGAIQPQHF	TGTGCCAGTACCCAATACGGGGCCATTCAGCCCCAGCATTTT
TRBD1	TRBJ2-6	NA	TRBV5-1	CASSTGGLTGGANVLTF	TGCGCCAGCAGTACAGGGGGCTTAACGGGTGGGGCCAACGTCCTGACTTTC
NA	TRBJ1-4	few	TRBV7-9	CASSLAIGSNEKLFF	TGTGCCAGCAGCTTAGCGATAGGATCTAATGAAAAACTGTTTTTT
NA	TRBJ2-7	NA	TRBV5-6	CASSLDRSLYEQYF	TGTGCCAGCAGCTTGGATCGTTCCCTATACGAGCAGTACTTC
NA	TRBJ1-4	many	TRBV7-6	CASSLDGEEKLFF	TGTGCCAGCAGCTTAGACGGGGAGGAAAAACTGTTTTTT
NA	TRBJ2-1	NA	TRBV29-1	CSPLTGNEQFF	TGCAGCCCCCTTACAGGCAATGAGCAGTTCTTC
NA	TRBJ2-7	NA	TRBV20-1	CSARDEGGKGYEQYF	TGCAGTGCTAGAGATGAAGGGGGGAAGGGTTACGAGCAGTACTTC
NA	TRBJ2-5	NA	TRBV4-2	CASSQENWGAQETQYF	TGTGCCAGCAGCCAGGAAAATTGGGGGGCACAAGAGACCCAGTACTTC
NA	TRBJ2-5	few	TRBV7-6	CASRRTLRGETQYF	TGTGCCAGCAGAAGGACATTGCGAGGAGAGACCCAGTACTTC
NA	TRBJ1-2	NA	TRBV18	CASSPREGQGYRYTF	TGTGCCAGCTCACCACGCGAGGGGCAAGGATATCGCTACACCTTC
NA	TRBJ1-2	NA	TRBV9	CASSVGGHGYTF	TGTGCCAGCAGCGTAGGCGGGCATGGCTACACCTTC
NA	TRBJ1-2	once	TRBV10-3	CAISEGLGDLGYGYTF	TGTGCCATCAGTGAGGGGTTGGGGGATCTCGGCTATGGCTACACCTTC
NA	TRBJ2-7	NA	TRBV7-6	CASSLGPSSIDEQYF	TGTGCCAGCAGCTTAGGTCCCTCTAGCATCGACGAGCAGTACTTC
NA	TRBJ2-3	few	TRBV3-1	CASSRVGTDTQYF	TGTGCCAGCAGCCGTGTAGGGACAGATACGCAGTATTTT
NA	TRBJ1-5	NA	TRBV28	CACSLGSESTDTQHF	TGTGCCTGCAGTTTAGGGTCAGAAAGCACAGATACGCAGCATTTT
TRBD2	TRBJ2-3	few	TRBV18	CASSRRRGNTDTQYF	TGTGCCAGCTCACGTCGGCGGGGGAACACAGATACGCAGTATTTT
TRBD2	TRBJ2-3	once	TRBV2	CASSWTSGGRVTDTQYF	TGTGCCAGCAGTTGGACTAGCGGGGGCAGGGTAACAGATACGCAGTATTTT
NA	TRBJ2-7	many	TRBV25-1	CASSEDSHYEQYF	TGTGCCAGCAGTGAAGACTCGCACTACGAGCAGTACTTC
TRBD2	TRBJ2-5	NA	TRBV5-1	CASSSQRGGLETQYF	TGCGCCAGCAGCAGCCAGCGGGGGGGCCTAGAGACCCAGTACTTC
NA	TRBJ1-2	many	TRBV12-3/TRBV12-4	CASRGWGLDYGYTF	TGTGCCAGCAGAGGGTGGGGGCTAGACTATGGCTACACCTTC
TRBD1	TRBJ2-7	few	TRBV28	CASSSPGTGGYEQYF	TGTGCCAGCAGTAGCCCCGGGACAGGGGGCTACGAGCAGTACTTC